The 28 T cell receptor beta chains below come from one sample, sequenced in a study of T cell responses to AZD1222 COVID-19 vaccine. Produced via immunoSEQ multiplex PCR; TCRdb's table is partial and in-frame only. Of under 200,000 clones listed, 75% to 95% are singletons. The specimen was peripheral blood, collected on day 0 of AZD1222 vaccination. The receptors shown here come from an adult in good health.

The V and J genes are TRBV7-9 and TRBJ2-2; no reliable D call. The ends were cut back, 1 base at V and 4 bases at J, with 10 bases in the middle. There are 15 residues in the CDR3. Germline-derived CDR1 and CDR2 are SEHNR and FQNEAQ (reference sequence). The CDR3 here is CASSLDGLSTGELFF. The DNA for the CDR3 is TGTGCCAGCAGCTTAGATGGGCTTTCCACCGGGGAGCTGTTTTTT.

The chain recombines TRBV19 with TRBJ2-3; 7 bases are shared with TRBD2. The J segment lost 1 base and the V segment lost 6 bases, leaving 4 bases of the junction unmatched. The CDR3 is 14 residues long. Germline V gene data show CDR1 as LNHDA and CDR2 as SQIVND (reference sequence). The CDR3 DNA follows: TGTGCCAGTAGCCCCCTAGCGGGCACAGATACGCAGTATTTT. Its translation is CASSPLAGTDTQYF.

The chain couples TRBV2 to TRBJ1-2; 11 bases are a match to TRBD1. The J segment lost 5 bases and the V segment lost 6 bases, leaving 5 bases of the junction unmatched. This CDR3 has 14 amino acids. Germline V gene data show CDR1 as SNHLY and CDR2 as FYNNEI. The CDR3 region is CASRIGQGAYGYTF. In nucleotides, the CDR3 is TGTGCCAGCAGGATCGGACAGGGGGCATATGGCTACACCTTC.

The CDR3 loop reads CASSPSGPYTAGNTIYF. The CDR3 nucleotides are TGTGCCAGCAGTCCGTCGGGGCCGTACACGGCGGGAAACACCATATATTTT. This rearrangement joins TRBV6-6 to TRBJ1-3; D perhaps matches TRBD1 (5 bases). From germline, CDR1 is MNHNY and CDR2 SVGAGI (reference sequence). This CDR3 spans 17 amino acids. Trimming stripped 5 bases from V and 4 bases from J, with 21 bases between.

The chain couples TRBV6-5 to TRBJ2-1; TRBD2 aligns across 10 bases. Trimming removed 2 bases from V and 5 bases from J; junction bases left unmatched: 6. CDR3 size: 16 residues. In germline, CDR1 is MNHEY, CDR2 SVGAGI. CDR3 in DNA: TGTGCCAGCAGTTACAGCGGGACTAGCGTTAACAATGAGCAGTTCTTC. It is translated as CASSYSGTSVNNEQFF.

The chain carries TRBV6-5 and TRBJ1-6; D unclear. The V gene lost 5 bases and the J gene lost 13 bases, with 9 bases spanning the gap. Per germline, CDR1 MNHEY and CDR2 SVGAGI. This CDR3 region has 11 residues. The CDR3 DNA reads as TGTGCCAGCAGTCCATTCAGGCCCCTCCACTTT. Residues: CASSPFRPLHF.

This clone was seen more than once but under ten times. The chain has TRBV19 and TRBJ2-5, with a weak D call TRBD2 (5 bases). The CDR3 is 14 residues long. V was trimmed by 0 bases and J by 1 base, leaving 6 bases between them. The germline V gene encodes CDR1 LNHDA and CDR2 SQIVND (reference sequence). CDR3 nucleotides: TGTGCCAGTAGTATAGATACTAGCCAAGAGACCCAGTACTTC. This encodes CASSIDTSQETQYF.

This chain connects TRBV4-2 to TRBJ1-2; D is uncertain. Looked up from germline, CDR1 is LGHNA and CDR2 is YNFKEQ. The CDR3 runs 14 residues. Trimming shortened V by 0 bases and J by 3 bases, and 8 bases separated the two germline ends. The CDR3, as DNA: TGTGCCAGCAGCCAAGATTTGCCGGACTATGGCTACACCTTC. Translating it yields CASSQDLPDYGYTF.

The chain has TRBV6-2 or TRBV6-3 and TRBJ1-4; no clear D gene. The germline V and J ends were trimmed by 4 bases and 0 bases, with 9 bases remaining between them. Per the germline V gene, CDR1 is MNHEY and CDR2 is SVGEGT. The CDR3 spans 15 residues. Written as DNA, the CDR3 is TGTGCCAGCAGTTCGTCCCGCGCAACTAATGAAAAACTGTTTTTT. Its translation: CASSSSRATNEKLFF.

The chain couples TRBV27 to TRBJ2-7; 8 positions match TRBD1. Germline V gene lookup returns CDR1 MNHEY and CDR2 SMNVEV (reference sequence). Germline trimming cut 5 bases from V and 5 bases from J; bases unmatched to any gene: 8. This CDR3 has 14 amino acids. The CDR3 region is CASSVNRGAHEQYF. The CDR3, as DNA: TGTGCCAGCAGTGTTAACAGGGGGGCCCACGAGCAGTACTTC.

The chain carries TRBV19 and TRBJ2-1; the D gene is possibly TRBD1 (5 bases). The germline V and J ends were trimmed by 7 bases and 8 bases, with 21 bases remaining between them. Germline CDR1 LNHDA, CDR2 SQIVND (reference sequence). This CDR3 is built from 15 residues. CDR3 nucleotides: TGTGCCAGTACCCCAACCAGGGCCGCTTGGGATGAGCAGTTCTTC. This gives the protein CASTPTRAAWDEQFF.

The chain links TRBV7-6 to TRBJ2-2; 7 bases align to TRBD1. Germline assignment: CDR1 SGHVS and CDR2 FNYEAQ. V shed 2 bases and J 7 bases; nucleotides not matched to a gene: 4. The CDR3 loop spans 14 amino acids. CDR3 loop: CASSLSQGDGELFF. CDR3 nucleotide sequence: TGTGCCAGCAGCTTAAGTCAGGGGGACGGGGAGCTGTTTTTT.

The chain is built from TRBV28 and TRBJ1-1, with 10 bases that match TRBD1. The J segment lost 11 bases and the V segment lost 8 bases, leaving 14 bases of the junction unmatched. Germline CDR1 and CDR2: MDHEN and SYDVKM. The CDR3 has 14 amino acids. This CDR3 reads CASGEIGGQGLAFF. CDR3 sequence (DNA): TGTGCCAGCGGGGAGATTGGGGGACAGGGGTTGGCTTTCTTT.

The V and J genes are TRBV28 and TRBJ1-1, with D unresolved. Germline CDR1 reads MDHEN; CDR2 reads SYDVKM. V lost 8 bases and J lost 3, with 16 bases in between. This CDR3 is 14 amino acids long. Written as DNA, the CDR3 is TGTGCCAGCCGCTGGGGTTCGGCGGACACTGAAGCTTTCTTT. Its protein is CASRWGSADTEAFF.

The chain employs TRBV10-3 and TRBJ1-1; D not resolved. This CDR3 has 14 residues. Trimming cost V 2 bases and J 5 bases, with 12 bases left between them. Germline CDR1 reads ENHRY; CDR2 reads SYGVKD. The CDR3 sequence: CAISELLGPTEAFF. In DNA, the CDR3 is TGTGCCATCAGTGAGCTACTAGGACCTACTGAAGCTTTCTTT.

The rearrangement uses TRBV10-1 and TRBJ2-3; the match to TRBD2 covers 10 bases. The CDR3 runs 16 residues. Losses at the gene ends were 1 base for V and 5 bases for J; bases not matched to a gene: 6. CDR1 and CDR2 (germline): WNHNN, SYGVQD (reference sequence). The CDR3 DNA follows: TGCGCCAGCAGTGAGTGGAGCGGGGGGGTTGAAGATACGCAGTATTTT. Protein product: CASSEWSGGVEDTQYF.

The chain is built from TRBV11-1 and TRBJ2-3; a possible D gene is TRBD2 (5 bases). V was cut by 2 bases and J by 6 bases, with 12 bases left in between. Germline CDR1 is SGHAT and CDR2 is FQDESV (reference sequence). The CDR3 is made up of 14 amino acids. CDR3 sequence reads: CASSLLIRGDTQYF. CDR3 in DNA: TGTGCCAGCAGCTTATTGATTCGCGGGGATACGCAGTATTTT.

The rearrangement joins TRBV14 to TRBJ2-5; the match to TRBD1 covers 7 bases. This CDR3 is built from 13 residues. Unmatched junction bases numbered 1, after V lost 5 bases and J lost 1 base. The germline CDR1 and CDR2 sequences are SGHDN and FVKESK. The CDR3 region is CASSGTAQETQYF. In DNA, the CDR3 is TGTGCCAGCAGCGGGACAGCCCAAGAGACCCAGTACTTC.

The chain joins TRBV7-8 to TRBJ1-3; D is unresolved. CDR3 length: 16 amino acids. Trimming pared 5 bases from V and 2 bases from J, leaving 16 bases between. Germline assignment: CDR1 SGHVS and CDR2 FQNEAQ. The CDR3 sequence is CASSPGHSSTGNTIYF. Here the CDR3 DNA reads TGTGCCAGCAGCCCGGGTCACTCGAGTACTGGAAACACCATATATTTT.

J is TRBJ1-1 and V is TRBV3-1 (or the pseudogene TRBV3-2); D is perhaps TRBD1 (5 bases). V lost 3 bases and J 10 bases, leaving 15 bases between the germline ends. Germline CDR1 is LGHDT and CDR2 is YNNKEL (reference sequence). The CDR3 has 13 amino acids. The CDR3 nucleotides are TGTGCCAGCAGCCAGATAGGGGCTCAAGGAGCTTTCTTT. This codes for CASSQIGAQGAFF.

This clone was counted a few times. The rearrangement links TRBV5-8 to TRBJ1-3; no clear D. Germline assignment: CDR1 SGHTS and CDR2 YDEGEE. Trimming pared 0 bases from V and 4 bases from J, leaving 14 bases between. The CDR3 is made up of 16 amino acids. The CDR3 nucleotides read TGTGCCAGCAGCTTGGATCCGGAGGGTGGGGGAAACACCATATATTTT. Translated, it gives CASSLDPEGGGNTIYF.

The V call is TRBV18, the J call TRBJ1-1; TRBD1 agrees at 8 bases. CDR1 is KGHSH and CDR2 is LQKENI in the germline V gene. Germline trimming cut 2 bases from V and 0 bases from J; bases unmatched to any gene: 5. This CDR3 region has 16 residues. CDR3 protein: CASSPKTGDLNTEAFF. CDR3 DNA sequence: TGTGCCAGCTCACCAAAGACAGGGGACTTGAACACTGAAGCTTTCTTT.

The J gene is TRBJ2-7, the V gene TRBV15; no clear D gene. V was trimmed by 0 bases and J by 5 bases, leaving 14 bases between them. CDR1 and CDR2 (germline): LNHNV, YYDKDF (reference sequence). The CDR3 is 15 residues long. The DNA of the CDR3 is TGTGCCACCAGCAGAGATTCGGTTGGGGTCCACGAGCAGTACTTC. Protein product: CATSRDSVGVHEQYF.

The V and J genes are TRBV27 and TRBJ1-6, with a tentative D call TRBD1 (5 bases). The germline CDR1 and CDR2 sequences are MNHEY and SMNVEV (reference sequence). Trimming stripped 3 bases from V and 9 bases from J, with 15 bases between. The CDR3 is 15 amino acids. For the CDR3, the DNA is TGTGCCAGCAGTTTTGCCAGGGAGATCGCTTCACCCCTCCACTTT. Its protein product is CASSFAREIASPLHF.

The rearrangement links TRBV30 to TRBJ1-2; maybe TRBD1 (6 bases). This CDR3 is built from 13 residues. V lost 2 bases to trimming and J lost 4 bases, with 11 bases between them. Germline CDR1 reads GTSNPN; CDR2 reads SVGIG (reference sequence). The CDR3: CAWSLQGPYGYTF. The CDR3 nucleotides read TGTGCCTGGAGTTTACAGGGCCCCTATGGCTACACCTTC.

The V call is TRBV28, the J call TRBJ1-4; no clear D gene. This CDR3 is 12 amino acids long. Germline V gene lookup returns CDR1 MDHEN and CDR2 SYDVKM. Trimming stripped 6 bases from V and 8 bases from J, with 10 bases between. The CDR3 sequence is CASSQGQEKLFF. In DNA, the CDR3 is TGTGCCAGCAGCCAAGGTCAGGAAAAACTGTTTTTT.

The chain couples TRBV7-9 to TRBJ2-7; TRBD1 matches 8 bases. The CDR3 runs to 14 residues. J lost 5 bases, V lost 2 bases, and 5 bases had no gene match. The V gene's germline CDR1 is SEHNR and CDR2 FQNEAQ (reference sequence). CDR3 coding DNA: TGTGCCAGCAGCTTAACAGGGGGTATCGACGAGCAGTACTTC. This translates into CASSLTGGIDEQYF.

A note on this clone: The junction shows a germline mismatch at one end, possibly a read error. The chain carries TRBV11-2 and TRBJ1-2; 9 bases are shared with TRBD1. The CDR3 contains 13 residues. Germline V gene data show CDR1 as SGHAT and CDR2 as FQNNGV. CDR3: CASSPRDRAVFAF. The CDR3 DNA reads TGTGCCAGCAGCCCGAGGGACAGGGCTGTTTTCGCCTTC.